The present T cell receptor (beta chain) was sequenced within a study of Ad26.COV2.S vaccination and SARS-CoV-2 variants. Overall study context: Trial arm assignment for the donor was COV1001 Ad26.COV2.S.

Study findings and constraints: People given the vaccine had a wider spike-specific TCR breadth than placebo recipients did.

CDR3 length: 12 amino acids. Trimming shortened V by 5 bases and J by 5 bases, and 10 bases separated the two germline ends. Sequencing used immunoSEQ multiplex PCR; TCRdb keeps in-frame clones, though not all of them. This sample yields roughly 450,000 clones, of which about 93% are seen a single time; over 9% belongs to the top ten. Comments on this clone: The antigen is unknown.

Treatment specified: approximately 18 received Ad26.COV2.S at low or high dose, single or two shots; five or six received placebo; per-sample allocation not given. Collection of samples fell on day 63 after the first vaccine or placebo injection. The origin of this receptor is a person aged 18-60 years who received the Ad26.COV2.S COVID-19 vaccine or a placebo. This chain connects TRBV12-3 or TRBV12-4 to TRBJ2-7, with D possibly TRBD1 on 5 matching bases. This material consisted of peripheral blood, taken in a trial of Ad26.COV2.S vaccine versus placebo. CDR3 nucleotides: TGTGCCAGCAGTGTCGACAGAAACGAGCAGTACTTC. It is translated as CASSVDRNEQYF.